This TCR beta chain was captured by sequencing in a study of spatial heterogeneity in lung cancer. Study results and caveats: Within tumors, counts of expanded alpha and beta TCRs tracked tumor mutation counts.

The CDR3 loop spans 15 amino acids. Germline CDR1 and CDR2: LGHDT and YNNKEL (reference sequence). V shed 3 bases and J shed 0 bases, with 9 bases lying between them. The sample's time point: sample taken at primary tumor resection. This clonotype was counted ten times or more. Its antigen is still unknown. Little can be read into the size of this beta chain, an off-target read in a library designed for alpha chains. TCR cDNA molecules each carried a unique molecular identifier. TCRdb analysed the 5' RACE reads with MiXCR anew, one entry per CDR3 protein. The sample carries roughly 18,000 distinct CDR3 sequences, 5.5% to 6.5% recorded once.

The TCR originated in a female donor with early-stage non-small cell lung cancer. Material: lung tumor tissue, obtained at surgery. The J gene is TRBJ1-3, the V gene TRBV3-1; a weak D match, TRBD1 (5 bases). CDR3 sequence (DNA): TGTGCCAGCAGCCACGAGGACAACTCTGGAAACACCATATATTTT. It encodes CASSHEDNSGNTIYF.